Listed here is a single T cell receptor (beta chain). Its target is not known. Germline V gene data show CDR1 as MGHDK and CDR2 as SYGVNS. V was trimmed by 3 bases and J by 2 bases, leaving 11 bases between them. This CDR3 comprises 15 residues. This specimen belongs to a study of shared clonotypes between healthy human individuals. The repertoire was sequenced with immunoSEQ multiplex PCR; TCRdb's copy has only in-frame clones and lacks some. The sample includes under 1,900,000 clones, 98% to 99% of them seen just once. Whole-study findings and limits: Naive CD4 clonotypes overlapped across a few donors at approximately 5.3%. What rarefaction showed was incomplete sorted-subset sequencing despite large depth. In having few donors, the study represented limited genetic and exposure-history diversity. A generally larger estimated richness was seen in naive subsets than in memory subsets.

Sequencing was performed on naive CD4+ T cells sorted from blood. Subset: CD45RA+ positively selected. J is TRBJ1-5 and V is TRBV25-1, with D possibly matching TRBD1 (5 bases). The receptor was derived from a man between 25 and 39 years old in good health. Written as DNA, the CDR3 is TGTGCCAGCAGTGACAGCAGGGTGGGCAATCAGCCCCAGCATTTT. Protein sequence: CASSDSRVGNQPQHF.